This TCR beta chain was documented in a study of post-analysis software for immune sequencing data. Of note for this clonotype: Antigen unknown.

Whole-study findings and limits: TRBV segments more frequent in patients than in controls numbered five and included TRBV5-6, TRBV5-1 and TRBV20-1.

Libraries were made from TCR beta cDNA, and they carried unique molecular identifiers. TCRdb re-analysed the PCR reads in MiXCR, keeping a single row per CDR3 protein. The table has about 570,000 distinct CDR3 sequences, approximately 31% seen once. The CDR3 has 14 residues. V lost 4 bases and J lost 2, with 13 bases in between. Germline loops: CDR1 SGHRS, CDR2 YFSETQ. The source material was blood. The sequence came from a girl under 18 with multiple sclerosis. This rearrangement joins TRBV5-1 to TRBJ2-7; D might be TRBD1 (5 bases). The CDR3 bases are TGCGCCAGCAGCCCCCTGGCACAGGCCTACGAGCAGTACTTC. It is translated as CASSPLAQAYEQYF.